This T cell receptor beta chain was captured in a study of T cells in Graves' hyperthyroidism and ophthalmopathy. This clonotype was counted ten times or more. CDR3 length: 15 residues. J gave up 1 base and V 7 bases, and 6 bases lay outside the gene matches. TCR beta CDR3 regions were amplified from RNA. In the first-round RT-PCR of the TCR CDR3, the HTBI primer set was used. One entry per CDR3 protein, called by TCRdb with MiXCR from the multiplex PCR reads. The sample yields approximately 600,000 distinct CDR3 sequences, 11% to 15% seen once. Hyperthyroidism was newly diagnosed in patients aged 18 to 65 (duration under 2 months). Diagnoses used clinical symptoms, serum thyroxine and TRAb, thyroid ultrasound and orbital computed tomography.

The sequence was obtained from a woman aged 25 to 39 with Graves' hyperthyroidism that later progressed to Graves' ophthalmopathy. This rearrangement joins TRBV12-3 or TRBV12-4 to TRBJ2-7; 11 positions agree with TRBD2. The sample consisted of blood. This CDR3 is CASTLTSGISYEQYF. The CDR3, as DNA: TGTGCCAGCACCCTGACTAGCGGGATATCCTACGAGCAGTACTTC.